The clone carrying this T cell receptor beta chain was detected a few times. Its antigen is not known. Every TCR beta cDNA library bore unique molecular identifiers. TCRdb reprocessed the PCR reads via MiXCR and lists one record per CDR3 protein. Here the sample spans around 770,000 distinct CDR3 sequences, roughly 46% being singletons. The data were taken from a study of post-analysis software for immune sequencing data. Background on the study: The study covered relapsing-remitting, secondary progressive and progressive-relapsing courses of multiple sclerosis.

Trimming removed 4 bases at V and 2 bases at J, with 12 bases between. The V gene's germline CDR1 is LGHDT and CDR2 YNNKEL (reference sequence). The length of the CDR3 is 14 residues. Findings and caveats of the study: There were five or six TRBV segments more frequent in patients than controls, and TRBV5-6, TRBV5-1 and TRBV20-1 were among them. Relative to controls, patients with multiple sclerosis showed significantly lower normalized Chao1 diversity. Same-batch samples co-clustered strongly by F measure.

The material sequenced was blood. The chain is built from TRBV3-1 and TRBJ2-7, with D maybe TRBD2 (6 bases). This TCR derives from a girl between 5 and 17 years old with multiple sclerosis. CDR3 region: CASSPRDFPYEQYF. CDR3 in DNA: TGTGCCAGCAGCCCCCGGGACTTTCCCTACGAGCAGTACTTC.